This TCR beta chain stems from a study of technical replicates of blood from a few donors. The table came from immunoSEQ multiplex PCR; TCRdb's copy has only in-frame clones and leaves some out. The table has tens of thousands of clones, about 96% seen once. Trimming removed 1 base at V and 0 bases at J, with 10 bases between. Germline CDR1 reads MGHRA; CDR2 reads YSYEKL. The CDR3 is made up of 15 amino acids. The sequence derives from a human donor in good health. The sample taken for sequencing was T cells isolated from PBMCs. The chain employs TRBV4-1 and TRBJ2-7; TRBD2 might be the D (6 bases). The CDR3 DNA is TGCGCCAGCAGCCAAGGGGCGGGGAGCTCCTACGAGCAGTACTTC. It encodes CASSQGAGSSYEQYF.